This TCR beta chain was identified in a study of cytomegalovirus exposure and HLA in healthy donors. Primers for the PCR totalled 60 Vbeta and 13 Jbeta. Assay: immunoSEQ multiplex PCR; the TCRdb copy retains only in-frame clones and omits some. The repertoire holds 110,000 to 150,000 clones, with 70% as singletons. The germline gives CDR1 SGHTA, CDR2 FQGNSA. The CDR3 totals 14 residues. V shed 3 bases and J 0 bases; nucleotides not matched to a gene: 1. Sequences were obtained from PBMCs. The V gene is TRBV7-2, the J gene TRBJ1-1, with 7 bases matching TRBD1. The clonotype comes from a woman in her 30s in good health and CMV-seronegative. The CDR3 region is CASSFGTVNTEAFF. The CDR3 nucleotides read TGTGCCAGCAGCTTTGGGACAGTGAACACTGAAGCTTTCTTT.